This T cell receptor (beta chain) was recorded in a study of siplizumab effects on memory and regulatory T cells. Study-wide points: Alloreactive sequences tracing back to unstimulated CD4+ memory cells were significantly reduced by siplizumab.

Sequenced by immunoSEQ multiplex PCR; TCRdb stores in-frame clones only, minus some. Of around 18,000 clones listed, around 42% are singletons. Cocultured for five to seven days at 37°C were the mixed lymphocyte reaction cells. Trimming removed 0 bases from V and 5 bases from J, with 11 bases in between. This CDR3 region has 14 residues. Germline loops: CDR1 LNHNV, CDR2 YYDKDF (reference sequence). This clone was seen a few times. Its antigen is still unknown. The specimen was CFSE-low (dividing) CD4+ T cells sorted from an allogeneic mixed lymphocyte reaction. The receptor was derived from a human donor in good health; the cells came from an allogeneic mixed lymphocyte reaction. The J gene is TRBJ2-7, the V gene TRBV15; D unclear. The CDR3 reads CATSRDRASDEQYF. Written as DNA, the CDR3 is TGTGCCACCAGCAGAGATCGAGCATCCGACGAGCAGTACTTC.